A selection of T cell receptor beta chains follows, all from one sample in a study. One entry per CDR3 protein results from TCRdb running MiXCR on the 5' RACE reads. Among around 55,000 distinct CDR3 sequences listed, roughly 20% were seen once. The specimen sequenced was tumor-infiltrating Tregs sorted from the breast tumor. All receptors come from a female donor with breast cancer. CDR3s include the opening cysteine and the closing phenylalanine or tryptophan. D genes are given only for firm matches. Only some rows state a clone size, as once, few, many or a class for expanded clones.

d_gene	abundance	v_gene	j_gene	CDR3aa	CDR3nt
TRBD1	-	TRBV18	TRBJ2-6	CASSPEGQIYSGANVLTF	TGTGCCAGCTCACCAGAGGGACAGATTTACTCTGGGGCCAACGTCCTGACTTTC
-	-	TRBV28	TRBJ1-4	CASSFLGRIGTNEKLFF	TGTGCCAGCAGTTTCCTGGGCCGGATCGGAACTAATGAAAAACTGTTTTTT
TRBD2	-	TRBV20-1	TRBJ2-5	CSARLSGPGETQYF	TGCAGTGCTAGACTTAGCGGGCCTGGGGAGACCCAGTACTTC
TRBD1	many	TRBV5-1	TRBJ2-3	CASRPPGQGFADTQYF	TGCGCCAGCAGGCCTCCGGGACAGGGCTTTGCAGATACGCAGTATTTT
TRBD1	many	TRBV12-3/TRBV12-4	TRBJ2-7	CASSRQGYEQYF	TGTGCCAGCAGTAGACAGGGGTACGAGCAGTACTTC
-	few	TRBV7-2	TRBJ2-6	CASSLDLSGANVLTF	TGTGCCAGCAGCTTAGACCTCTCTGGGGCCAACGTCCTGACTTTC
-	-	TRBV5-1	TRBJ2-7	CASSLDRREQYF	TGCGCCAGCAGCTTGGACAGGAGGGAGCAGTACTTC
TRBD1	medium-sized	TRBV5-1	TRBJ2-7	CASSLDPGTGVYEQYF	TGCGCCAGCAGCTTGGACCCCGGGACAGGGGTCTACGAGCAGTACTTC
TRBD1	-	TRBV7-7	TRBJ2-3	CASSLEPGGGTDTQYF	TGTGCCAGCAGCTTAGAGCCAGGGGGCGGCACAGATACGCAGTATTTT
-	-	TRBV7-3	TRBJ2-2	CASSLVPAGGPPDTGELFF	TGTGCCAGCAGCTTAGTTCCTGCAGGGGGGCCCCCGGACACCGGGGAGCTGTTTTTT
-	few	TRBV7-2	TRBJ1-1	CASRDRPTEAFF	TGTGCCAGCAGGGACAGACCCACTGAAGCTTTCTTT
-	many	TRBV7-8	TRBJ2-7	CASSLASSYEQYF	TGTGCCAGCAGCTTAGCTAGCTCCTACGAGCAGTACTTC
-	many	TRBV7-2	TRBJ2-1	CASSQGGLAPYNEQFF	TGTGCCAGCAGCCAGGGAGGTCTAGCGCCTTACAATGAGCAGTTCTTC
TRBD2	few	TRBV11-1	TRBJ2-7	CASSSLAGPTYEQYF	TGTGCCAGCAGCTCACTAGCGGGGCCGACCTACGAGCAGTACTTC
TRBD1	-	TRBV28	TRBJ2-1	CASSPTLAGGPYNEQFF	TGTGCCAGCAGTCCCACCCTTGCAGGGGGACCCTACAATGAGCAGTTCTTC
-	many	TRBV24-1	TRBJ2-1	CATERYNEQFF	TGTGCGACTGAGAGGTACAATGAGCAGTTCTTC
-	few	TRBV10-1	TRBJ2-7	CASSGSSYEQYF	TGCGCCAGCAGTGGGAGCTCCTACGAGCAGTACTTC
-	few	TRBV5-1	TRBJ2-3	CASSLFFGGISTDTQYF	TGCGCCAGCAGCTTGTTCTTCGGAGGGATCAGCACAGATACGCAGTATTTT
-	-	TRBV20-1	TRBJ1-1	CSARVGLNTEAFF	TGCAGTGCTAGAGTCGGATTGAACACTGAAGCTTTCTTT
-	many	TRBV5-1	TRBJ2-1	CASSLAEEGAGEQFF	TGCGCCAGCAGCTTGGCCGAGGAGGGGGCGGGTGAGCAGTTCTTC
TRBD2	few	TRBV7-2	TRBJ2-5	CASSRTGGAETQYF	TGTGCCAGCAGTCGAACCGGGGGGGCGGAGACCCAGTACTTC
-	few	TRBV20-1	TRBJ2-3	CSASTGLESSTDTQYF	TGCAGTGCTAGCACAGGGCTAGAATCTAGCACAGATACGCAGTATTTT
TRBD1	few	TRBV7-2	TRBJ1-2	CASLTGGLYGYTF	TGTGCCAGCCTAACAGGGGGTCTCTATGGCTACACCTTC
TRBD2	many	TRBV5-1	TRBJ2-5	CASSLFTSGQETQYF	TGCGCCAGCAGCTTGTTCACTAGCGGACAAGAGACCCAGTACTTC
-	-	TRBV2	TRBJ2-5	CASSEWAETQYF	TGTGCCAGCAGTGAATGGGCAGAGACCCAGTACTTC
TRBD1	few	TRBV7-9	TRBJ2-7	CASSSKDRVNEQYF	TGTGCCAGCAGCTCCAAGGACAGGGTAAACGAGCAGTACTTC
TRBD2	-	TRBV15	TRBJ2-3	CATSTRTSGRDTQYF	TGTGCCACCAGCACCCGGACTAGCGGGAGAGATACGCAGTATTTT
-	few	TRBV5-1	TRBJ2-3	CASSGQGRGDTQYF	TGCGCCAGCAGTGGGCAGGGGCGCGGAGATACGCAGTATTTT